This T cell receptor beta chain was observed in a study of graft-versus-host responses after intestinal transplantation. Study overall: Each of the recipients got a multivisceral, liver-intestinal, or isolated intestinal transplant. For approximately 3 years after anti-thymocyte globulin induction, all recipients took tacrolimus and steroids.

Only in-frame clones appear in the TCRdb table, and some are missing; sequencing was by immunoSEQ multiplex PCR. Here the sample spans roughly 75,000 clones, about nine tenths being singletons. Whole-study findings and limits: Graft-versus-host to host-versus-graft clonal ratios in allografts were high in patients with graft-donor T cell macrochimerism. Recipient marrow held GvH clones, some first seen in ileum or blood.

V dropped 7 bases and J dropped 3; count of bases not matched to a gene: 10. CDR1 and CDR2 from the germline V gene are SQVTM and ANQGSEA. The CDR3 contains 15 residues. On this clone itself: Antigen unknown.

The chain links TRBV29-1 to TRBJ1-1; TRBD1 aligns across 11 bases. The specimen was unstimulated CD4+ T cells sorted from spleen or lymph node cells, collected before intestinal transplant. This TCR was sampled from a human donor who received an intestinal transplant. The DNA of the CDR3 is TGCAGCGCCACGGGACAGGGGGTGTCTTACACTGAAGCTTTCTTT. Encoded protein: CSATGQGVSYTEAFF.